This T cell receptor (beta chain) is drawn from a study of identical twins. Study-wide points: Out-of-frame TCR alpha sharing observed in monozygotic twins exceeded model estimates.

Template switching added a universal primer site, and cDNA bore unique molecular identifiers. TCRdb recomputed calls from the 5' RACE reads with MiXCR, one row per CDR3 protein. The table has fewer than 550,000 distinct CDR3 sequences, roughly 15% seen once. The CDR3 extends over 15 amino acids. The ends were cut back, 0 bases at V and 4 bases at J, with 11 bases in the middle. From germline, CDR1 is SGHRS and CDR2 YFSETQ. As regards this clonotype: Its antigen is not identified.

This same sample was also part of a study on yellow fever vaccine responses in identical twins.

Material for sequencing was CD4+ T cells sorted from blood. The rearrangement links TRBV5-1 to TRBJ2-1; perhaps TRBD1 as D (6 bases). The TCR originated in a woman aged 18-29 years in good health. The CDR3 DNA is TGCGCCAGCAGCTTGGCCTCGACAGGTTACAATGAGCAGTTCTTC. Encoded protein: CASSLASTGYNEQFF.